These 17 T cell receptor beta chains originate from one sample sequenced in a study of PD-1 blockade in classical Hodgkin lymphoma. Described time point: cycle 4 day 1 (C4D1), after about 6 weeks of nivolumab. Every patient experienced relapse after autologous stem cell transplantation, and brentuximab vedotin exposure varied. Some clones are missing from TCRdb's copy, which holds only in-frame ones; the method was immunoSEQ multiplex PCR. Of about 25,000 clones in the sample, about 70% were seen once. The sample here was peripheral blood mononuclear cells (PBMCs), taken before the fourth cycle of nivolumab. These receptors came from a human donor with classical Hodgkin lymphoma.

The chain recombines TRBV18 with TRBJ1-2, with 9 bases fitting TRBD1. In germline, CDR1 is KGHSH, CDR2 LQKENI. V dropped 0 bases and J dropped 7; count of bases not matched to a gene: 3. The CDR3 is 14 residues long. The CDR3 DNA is TGTGCCAGCTCACCACCGGGACAGGGATTTGGCTACACCTTC. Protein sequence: CASSPPGQGFGYTF.

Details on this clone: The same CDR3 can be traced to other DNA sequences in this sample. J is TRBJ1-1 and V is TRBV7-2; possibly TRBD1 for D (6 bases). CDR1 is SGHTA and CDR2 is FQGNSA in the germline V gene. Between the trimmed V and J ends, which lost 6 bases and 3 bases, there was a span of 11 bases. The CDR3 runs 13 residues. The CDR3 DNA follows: TGTGCCAGCAGTTCCAGGGGTGACACTGAAGCTTTCTTT. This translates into CASSSRGDTEAFF.

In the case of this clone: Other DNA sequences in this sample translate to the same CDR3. CDR3 coding DNA: TGTGCCAGCAGCGGACAGGGGGCCTACGAGCAGTACTTC. Its translation is CASSGQGAYEQYF. The V call is TRBV9, the J call TRBJ2-7; 9 bases map to TRBD1. The CDR3 totals 13 residues. Trimming cost V 3 bases and J 2 bases; bases outside gene matches: 0. Germline V lookup: CDR1 SGDLS, CDR2 YYNGEE.

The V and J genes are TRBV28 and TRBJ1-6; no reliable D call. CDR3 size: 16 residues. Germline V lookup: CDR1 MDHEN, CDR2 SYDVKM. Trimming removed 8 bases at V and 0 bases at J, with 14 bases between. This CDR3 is CASLGEGSSYNSPLHF. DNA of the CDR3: TGTGCCAGCCTGGGAGAAGGGAGCTCCTATAATTCACCCCTCCACTTT.

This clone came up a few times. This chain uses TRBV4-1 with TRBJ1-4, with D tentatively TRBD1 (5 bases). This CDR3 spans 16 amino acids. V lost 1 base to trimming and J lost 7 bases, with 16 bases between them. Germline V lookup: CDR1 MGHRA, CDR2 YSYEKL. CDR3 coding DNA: TGCGCCAGCAGCCAAGCCGGGCCCCCGAGGGGTGAAAAACTGTTTTTT. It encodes CASSQAGPPRGEKLFF.

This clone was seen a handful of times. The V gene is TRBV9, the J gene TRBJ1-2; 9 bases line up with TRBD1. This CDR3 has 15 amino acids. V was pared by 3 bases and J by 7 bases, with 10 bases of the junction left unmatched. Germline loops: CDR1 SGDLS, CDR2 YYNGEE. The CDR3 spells CASSATGTGIGGYTF. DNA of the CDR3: TGTGCCAGCAGCGCCACCGGGACAGGGATAGGTGGCTACACCTTC.

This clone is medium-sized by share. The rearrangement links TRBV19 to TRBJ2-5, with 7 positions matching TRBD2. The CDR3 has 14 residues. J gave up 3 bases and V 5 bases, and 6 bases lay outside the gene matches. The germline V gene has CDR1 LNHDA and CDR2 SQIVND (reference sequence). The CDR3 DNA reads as TGTGCCAGTAGTTCCTCTGCGGGGGAAGAGACCCAGTACTTC. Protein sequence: CASSSSAGEETQYF.

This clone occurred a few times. The CDR3 DNA reads as TGTGCCAGTATGCGGGACGGTAATTCACCCCTCCACTTT. Protein: CASMRDGNSPLHF. The gene calls are TRBV19 and TRBJ1-6; possible D gene TRBD1, 5 bases. Germline V gives CDR1 LNHDA, CDR2 SQIVND (reference sequence). The V end was cut by 7 bases, the J end by 6 bases, with 10 bases between. CDR3 length equals 13 residues.

CDR3 nucleotide sequence: TGTGCCAGCAGCCGCAGGGGATCCCACTATGGCTACACCTTC. Translating it yields CASSRRGSHYGYTF. The chain uses TRBV13 and TRBJ1-2, with a tentative D call TRBD1 (6 bases). V was clipped by 5 bases and J by 3 bases, with 13 bases between them. Germline CDR1 reads PRHDT; CDR2 reads FYEKMQ (reference sequence). The CDR3 has 14 residues.

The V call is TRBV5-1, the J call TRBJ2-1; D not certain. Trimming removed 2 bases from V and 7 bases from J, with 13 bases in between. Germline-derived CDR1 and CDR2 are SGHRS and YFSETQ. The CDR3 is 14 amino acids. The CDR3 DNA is TGCGCCAGCAGCTTAGGCCAGGTAGAAAATGAGCAGTTCTTC. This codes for CASSLGQVENEQFF. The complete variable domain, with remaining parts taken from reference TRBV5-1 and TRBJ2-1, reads KAGVTQTPRYLIKTRGQQVTLSCSPISGHRSVSWYQQTPGQGLQFLFEYFSETQRNKGNFPGRFSGRQFSNSRSEMNVSTLELGDSALYLCASSLGQVENEQFFGPGTRLTVL.

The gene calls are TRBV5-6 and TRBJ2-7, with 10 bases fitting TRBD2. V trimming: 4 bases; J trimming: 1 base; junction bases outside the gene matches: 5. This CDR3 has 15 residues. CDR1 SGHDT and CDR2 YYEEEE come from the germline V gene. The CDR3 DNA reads TGTGCCAGCAGCCGTAGCGGGGGGCCTTCCTACGAGCAGTACTTC. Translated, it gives CASSRSGGPSYEQYF. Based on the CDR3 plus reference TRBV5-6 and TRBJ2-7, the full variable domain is DAGVTQSPTHLIKTRGQQVTLRCSPKSGHDTVSWYQQALGQGPQFIFQYYEEEERQRGNFPDRFSGHQFPNYSSELNVNALLLGDSALYLCASSRSGGPSYEQYFGPGTRLTVT.

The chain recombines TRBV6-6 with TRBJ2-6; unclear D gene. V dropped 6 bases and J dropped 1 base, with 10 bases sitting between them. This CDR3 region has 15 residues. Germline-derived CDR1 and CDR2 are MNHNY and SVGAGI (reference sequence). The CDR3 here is CASSPTASGANVLTF. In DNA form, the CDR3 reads TGTGCCAGCAGCCCCACAGCTTCTGGGGCCAACGTCCTGACTTTC.

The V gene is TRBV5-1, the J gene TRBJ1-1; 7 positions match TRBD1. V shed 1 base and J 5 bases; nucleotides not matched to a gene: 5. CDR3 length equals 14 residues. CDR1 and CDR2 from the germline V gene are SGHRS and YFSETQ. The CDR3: CASSLTGVGTEAFF. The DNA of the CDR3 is TGCGCCAGCAGCTTGACAGGGGTAGGGACTGAAGCTTTCTTT.

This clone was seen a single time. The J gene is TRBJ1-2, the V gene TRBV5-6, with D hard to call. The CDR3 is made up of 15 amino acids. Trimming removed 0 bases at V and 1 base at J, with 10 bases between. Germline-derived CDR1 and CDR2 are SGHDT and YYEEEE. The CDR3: CASSLDGESNYGYTF. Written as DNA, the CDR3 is TGTGCCAGCAGCTTGGATGGCGAAAGTAACTATGGCTACACCTTC.

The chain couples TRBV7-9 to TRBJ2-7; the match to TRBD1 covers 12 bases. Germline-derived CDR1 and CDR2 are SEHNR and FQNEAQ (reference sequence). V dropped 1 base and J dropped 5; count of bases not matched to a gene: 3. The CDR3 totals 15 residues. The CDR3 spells CASSLERDRGHEQYF. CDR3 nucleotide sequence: TGTGCCAGCAGCTTAGAACGGGACAGGGGGCACGAGCAGTACTTC.

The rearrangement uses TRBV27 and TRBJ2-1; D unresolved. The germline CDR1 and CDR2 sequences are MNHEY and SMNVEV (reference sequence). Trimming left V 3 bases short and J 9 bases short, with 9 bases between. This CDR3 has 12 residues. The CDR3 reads CASSLSMGEQFF. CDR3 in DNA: TGTGCCAGCAGTTTGTCGATGGGTGAGCAGTTCTTC.

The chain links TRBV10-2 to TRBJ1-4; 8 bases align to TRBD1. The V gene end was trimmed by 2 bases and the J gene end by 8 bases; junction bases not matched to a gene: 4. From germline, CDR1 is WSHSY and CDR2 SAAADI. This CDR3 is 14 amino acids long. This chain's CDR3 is CASSEAGQGEKLFF. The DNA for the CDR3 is TGCGCCAGCAGTGAGGCAGGACAGGGAGAAAAACTGTTTTTT.